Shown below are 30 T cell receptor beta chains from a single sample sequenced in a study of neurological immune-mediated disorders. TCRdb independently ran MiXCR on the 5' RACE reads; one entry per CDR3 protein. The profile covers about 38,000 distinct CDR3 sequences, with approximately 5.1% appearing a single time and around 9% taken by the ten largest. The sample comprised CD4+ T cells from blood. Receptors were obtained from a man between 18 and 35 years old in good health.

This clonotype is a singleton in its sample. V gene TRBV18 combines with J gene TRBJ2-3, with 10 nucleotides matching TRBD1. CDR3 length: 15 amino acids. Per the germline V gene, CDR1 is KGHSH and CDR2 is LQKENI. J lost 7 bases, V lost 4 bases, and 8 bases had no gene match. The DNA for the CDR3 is TGTGCCAGCTCACAAGCCGGGGACAGGGGTTATACGCAGTATTTT. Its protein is CASSQAGDRGYTQYF.

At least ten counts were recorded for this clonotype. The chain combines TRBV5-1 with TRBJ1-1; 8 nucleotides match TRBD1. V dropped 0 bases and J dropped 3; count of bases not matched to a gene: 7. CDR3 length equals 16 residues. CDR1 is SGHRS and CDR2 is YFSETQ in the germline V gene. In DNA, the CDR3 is TGCGCCAGCAGCTTGGTCCAGGGGGCAGGGTACACTGAAGCTTTCTTT. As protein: CASSLVQGAGYTEAFF.

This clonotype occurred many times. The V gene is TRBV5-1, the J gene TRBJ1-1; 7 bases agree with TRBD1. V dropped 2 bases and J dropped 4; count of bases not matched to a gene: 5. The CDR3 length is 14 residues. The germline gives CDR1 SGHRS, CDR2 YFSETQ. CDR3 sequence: CASSLQGIGTEAFF. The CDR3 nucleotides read TGCGCCAGCAGCTTACAGGGGATTGGCACTGAAGCTTTCTTT.

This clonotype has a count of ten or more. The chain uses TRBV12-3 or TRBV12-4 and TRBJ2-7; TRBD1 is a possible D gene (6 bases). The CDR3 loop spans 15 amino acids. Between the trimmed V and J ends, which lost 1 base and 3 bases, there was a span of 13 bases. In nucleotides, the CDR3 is TGTGCCAGCAGTTTAGATCGAGACAGGAACTACGAGCAGTACTTC. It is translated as CASSLDRDRNYEQYF.

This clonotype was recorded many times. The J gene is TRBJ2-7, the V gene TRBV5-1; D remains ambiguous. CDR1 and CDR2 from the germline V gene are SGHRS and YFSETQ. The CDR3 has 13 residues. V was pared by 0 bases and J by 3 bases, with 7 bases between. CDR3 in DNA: TGCGCCAGCAGCTTGGGCCTACTCTACGAGCAGTACTTC. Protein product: CASSLGLLYEQYF.

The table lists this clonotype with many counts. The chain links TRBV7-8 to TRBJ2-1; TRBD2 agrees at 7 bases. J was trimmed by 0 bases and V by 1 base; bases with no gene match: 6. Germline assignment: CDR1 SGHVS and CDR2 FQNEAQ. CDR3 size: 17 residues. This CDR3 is CASSLVAGGISYNEQFF. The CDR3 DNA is TGTGCCAGCAGCTTAGTGGCCGGGGGGATCTCCTACAATGAGCAGTTCTTC.

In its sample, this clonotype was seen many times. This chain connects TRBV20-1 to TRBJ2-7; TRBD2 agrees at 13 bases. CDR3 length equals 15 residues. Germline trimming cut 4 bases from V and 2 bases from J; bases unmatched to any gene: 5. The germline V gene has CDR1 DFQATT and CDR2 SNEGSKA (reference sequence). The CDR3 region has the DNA TGCAGTGCTAACTCCGGGACTAGCGGGACCTACGAGCAGTACTTC. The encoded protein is CSANSGTSGTYEQYF.

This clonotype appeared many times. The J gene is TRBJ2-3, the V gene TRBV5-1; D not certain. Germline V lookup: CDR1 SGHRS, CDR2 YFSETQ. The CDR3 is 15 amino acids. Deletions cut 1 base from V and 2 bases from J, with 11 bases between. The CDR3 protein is CASSLHGSNTDTQYF. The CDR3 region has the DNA TGCGCCAGCAGCTTGCACGGGTCAAACACAGATACGCAGTATTTT.

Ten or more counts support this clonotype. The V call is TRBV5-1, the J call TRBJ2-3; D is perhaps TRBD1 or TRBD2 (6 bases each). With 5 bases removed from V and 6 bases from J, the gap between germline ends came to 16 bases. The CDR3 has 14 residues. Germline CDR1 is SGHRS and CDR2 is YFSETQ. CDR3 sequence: CASRVGGASDTQYF. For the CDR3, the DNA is TGCGCCAGCAGGGTGGGGGGCGCTTCGGATACGCAGTATTTT.

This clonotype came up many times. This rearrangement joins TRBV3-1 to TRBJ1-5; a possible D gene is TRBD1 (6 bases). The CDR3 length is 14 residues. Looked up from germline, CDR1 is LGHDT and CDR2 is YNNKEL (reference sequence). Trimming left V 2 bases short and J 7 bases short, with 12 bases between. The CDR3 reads CASSQMAGEQPQHF. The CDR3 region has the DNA TGTGCCAGCAGCCAAATGGCAGGGGAACAGCCCCAGCATTTT.

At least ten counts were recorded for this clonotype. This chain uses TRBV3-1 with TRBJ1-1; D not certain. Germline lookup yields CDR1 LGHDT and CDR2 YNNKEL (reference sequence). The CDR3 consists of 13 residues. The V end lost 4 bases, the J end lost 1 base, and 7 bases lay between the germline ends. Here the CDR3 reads CASSPQQNTEAFF. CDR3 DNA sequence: TGTGCCAGCAGCCCCCAGCAGAACACTGAAGCTTTCTTT.

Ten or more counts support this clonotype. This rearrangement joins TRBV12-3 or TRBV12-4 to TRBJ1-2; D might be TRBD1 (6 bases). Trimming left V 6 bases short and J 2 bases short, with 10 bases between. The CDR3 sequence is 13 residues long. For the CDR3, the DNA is TGTGCCAGCAGCAACACAGGGAACTATGGCTACACCTTC. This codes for CASSNTGNYGYTF.

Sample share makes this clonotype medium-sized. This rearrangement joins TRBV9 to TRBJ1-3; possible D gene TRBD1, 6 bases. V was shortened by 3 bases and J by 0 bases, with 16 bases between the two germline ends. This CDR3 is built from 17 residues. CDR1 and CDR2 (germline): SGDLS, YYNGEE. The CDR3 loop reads CASSERDTTSSGNTIYF. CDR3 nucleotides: TGTGCCAGCAGCGAGAGGGACACGACGAGCTCTGGAAACACCATATATTTT.

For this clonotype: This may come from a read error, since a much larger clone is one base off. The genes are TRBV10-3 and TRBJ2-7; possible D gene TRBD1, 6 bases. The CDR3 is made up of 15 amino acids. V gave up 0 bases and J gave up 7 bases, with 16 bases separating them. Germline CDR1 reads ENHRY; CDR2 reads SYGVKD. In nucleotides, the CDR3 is TGTGCCATCAGTGAGTCTGAAGGGGGTGGCAAAGAGCAGTACTTC. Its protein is CAISESEGGGKEQYF.

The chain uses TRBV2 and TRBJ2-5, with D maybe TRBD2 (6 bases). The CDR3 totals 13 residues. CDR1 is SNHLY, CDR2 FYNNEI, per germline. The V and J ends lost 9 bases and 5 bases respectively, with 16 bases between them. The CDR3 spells CARTRLGVETQYF. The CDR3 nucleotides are TGTGCCAGAACTAGACTAGGCGTGGAGACCCAGTACTTC.

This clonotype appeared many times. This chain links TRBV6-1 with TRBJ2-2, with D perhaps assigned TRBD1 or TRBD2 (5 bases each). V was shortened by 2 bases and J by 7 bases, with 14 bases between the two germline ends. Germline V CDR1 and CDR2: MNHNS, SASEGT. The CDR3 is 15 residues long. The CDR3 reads CASSEYPGLGGELFF. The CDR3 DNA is TGTGCCAGCAGTGAATACCCGGGGCTCGGCGGGGAGCTGTTTTTT.

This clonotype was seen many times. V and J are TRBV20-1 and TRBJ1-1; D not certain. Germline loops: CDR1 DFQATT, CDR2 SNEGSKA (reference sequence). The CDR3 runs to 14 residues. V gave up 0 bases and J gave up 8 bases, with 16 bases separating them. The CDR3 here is CSARDPPRGVEAFF. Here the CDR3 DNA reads TGCAGTGCTAGAGATCCACCCCGGGGTGTAGAAGCTTTCTTT.

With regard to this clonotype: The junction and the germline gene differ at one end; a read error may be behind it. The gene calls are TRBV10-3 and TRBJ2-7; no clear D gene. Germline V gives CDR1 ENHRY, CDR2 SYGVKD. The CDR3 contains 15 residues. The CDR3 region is CAIIETPFPSYEQYF. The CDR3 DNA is TGTGCCATCATTGAGACGCCATTTCCCTCCTACGAGCAGTACTTC.

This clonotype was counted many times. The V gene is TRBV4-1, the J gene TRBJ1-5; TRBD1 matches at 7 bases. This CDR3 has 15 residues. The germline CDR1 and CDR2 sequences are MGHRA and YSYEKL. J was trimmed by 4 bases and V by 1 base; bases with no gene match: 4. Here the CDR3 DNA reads TGCGCCAGCAGCCAAGTCGACAGGGAAAATCAGCCCCAGCATTTT. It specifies CASSQVDRENQPQHF.

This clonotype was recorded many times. CDR3 amino acids: CASSLAIPTNEKLFF. CDR3 nucleotides: TGTGCCAGCAGCTTAGCTATCCCAACTAATGAAAAACTGTTTTTT. The chain has TRBV7-2 and TRBJ1-4; D not resolved. CDR1 is SGHTA, CDR2 FQGNSA, per germline. The ends were cut back, 0 bases at V and 0 bases at J, with 5 bases in the middle. This CDR3 has 15 amino acids.

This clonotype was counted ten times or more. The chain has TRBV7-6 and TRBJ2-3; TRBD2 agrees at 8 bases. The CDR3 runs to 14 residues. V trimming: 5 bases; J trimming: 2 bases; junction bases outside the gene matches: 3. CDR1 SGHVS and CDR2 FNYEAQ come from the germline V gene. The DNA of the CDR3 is TGTGCCAGCAGCGAGCGGGGGACCACAGATACGCAGTATTTT. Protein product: CASSERGTTDTQYF.

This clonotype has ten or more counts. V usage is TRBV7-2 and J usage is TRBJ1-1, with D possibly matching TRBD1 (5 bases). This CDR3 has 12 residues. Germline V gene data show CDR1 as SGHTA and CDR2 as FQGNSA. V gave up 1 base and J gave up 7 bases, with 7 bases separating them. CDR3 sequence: CASSLVRGEAFF. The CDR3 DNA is TGTGCCAGCAGCTTAGTAAGGGGTGAAGCTTTCTTT.

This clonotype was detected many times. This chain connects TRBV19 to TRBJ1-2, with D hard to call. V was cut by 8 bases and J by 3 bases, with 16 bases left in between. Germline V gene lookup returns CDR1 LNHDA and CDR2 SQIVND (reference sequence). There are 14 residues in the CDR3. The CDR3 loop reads CASPPGPRDYGYTF. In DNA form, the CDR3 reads TGTGCCAGTCCTCCGGGTCCGCGGGACTATGGCTACACCTTC.

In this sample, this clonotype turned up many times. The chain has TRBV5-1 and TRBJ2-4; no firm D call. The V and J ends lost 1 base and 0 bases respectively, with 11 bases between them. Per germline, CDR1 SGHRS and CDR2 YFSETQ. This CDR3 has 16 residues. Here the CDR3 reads CASSLWPELAKNIQYF. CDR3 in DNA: TGCGCCAGCAGCTTGTGGCCGGAGCTAGCCAAAAACATTCAGTACTTC. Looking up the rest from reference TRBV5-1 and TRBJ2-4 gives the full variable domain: KAGVTQTPRYLIKTRGQQVTLSCSPISGHRSVSWYQQTPGQGLQFLFEYFSETQRNKGNFPGRFSGRQFSNSRSEMNVSTLELGDSALYLCASSLWPELAKNIQYFGAGTRLSVL.

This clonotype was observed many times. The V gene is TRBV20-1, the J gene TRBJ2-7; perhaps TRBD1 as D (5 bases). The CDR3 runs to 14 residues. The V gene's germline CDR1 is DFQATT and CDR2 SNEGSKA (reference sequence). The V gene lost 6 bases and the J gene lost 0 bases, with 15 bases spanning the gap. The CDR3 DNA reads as TGCAGTGCCCCCCGGCAGGGCCCCTCCTACGAGCAGTACTTC. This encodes CSAPRQGPSYEQYF.

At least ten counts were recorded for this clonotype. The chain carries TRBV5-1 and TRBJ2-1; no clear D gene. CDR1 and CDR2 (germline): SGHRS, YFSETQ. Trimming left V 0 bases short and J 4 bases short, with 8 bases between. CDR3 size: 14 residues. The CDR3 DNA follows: TGCGCCAGCAGCTTGGGGCAAACTTACAATGAGCAGTTCTTC. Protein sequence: CASSLGQTYNEQFF.

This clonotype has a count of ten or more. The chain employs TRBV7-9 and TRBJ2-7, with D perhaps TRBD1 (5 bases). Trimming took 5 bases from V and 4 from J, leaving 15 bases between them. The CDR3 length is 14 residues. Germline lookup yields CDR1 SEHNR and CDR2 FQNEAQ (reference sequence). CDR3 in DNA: TGTGCCAGCAGCAAGACAGAGGTTCTGTACGAGCAGTACTTC. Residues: CASSKTEVLYEQYF.

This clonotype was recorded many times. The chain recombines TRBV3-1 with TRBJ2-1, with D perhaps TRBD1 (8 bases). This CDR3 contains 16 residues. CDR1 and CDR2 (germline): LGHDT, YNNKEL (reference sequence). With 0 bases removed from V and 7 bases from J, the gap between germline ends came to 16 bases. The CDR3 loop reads CASSQDYRGGWNEQFF. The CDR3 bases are TGTGCCAGCAGCCAAGATTACAGGGGGGGTTGGAATGAGCAGTTCTTC.

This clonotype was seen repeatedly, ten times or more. The CDR3 DNA reads as TGTGCCAGCTCGCCCGCGGGTCTCGGGGGCCAGCCCCAGCATTTT. It specifies CASSPAGLGGQPQHF. The rearrangement links TRBV18 to TRBJ1-5; the D gene is possibly TRBD1 (6 bases). The V gene lost 6 bases and the J gene lost 7 bases, with 19 bases spanning the gap. The CDR3 sequence is 15 residues long. Germline V gives CDR1 KGHSH, CDR2 LQKENI.

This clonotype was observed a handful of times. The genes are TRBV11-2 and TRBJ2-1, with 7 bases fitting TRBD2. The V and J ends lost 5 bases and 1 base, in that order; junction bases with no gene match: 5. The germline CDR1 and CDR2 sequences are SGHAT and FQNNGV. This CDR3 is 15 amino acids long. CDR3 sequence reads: CASSETSLSYNEQFF. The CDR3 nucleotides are TGTGCCAGCAGCGAGACTAGCCTGTCCTACAATGAGCAGTTCTTC.